This TCR beta chain was sequenced during a study of identical twins. This clonotype was detected many times. What it recognizes is unknown. Study-wide findings and caveats: Twins' surplus sharing was weaker for beta out-of-frame sequences. Diverse VJ usage suggested most zero-insertion clonotypes were not invariant T cells.

Germline V gene lookup returns CDR1 MNHEY and CDR2 SVGAGI. CDR3 length equals 16 residues. V gave up 0 bases and J gave up 2 bases, with 13 bases separating them. TCRdb used MiXCR to reprocess the 5' RACE reads, holding one entry per CDR3 protein. The table shows fewer than 900,000 distinct CDR3 sequences, with around 21% occurring only once. The sample also formed part of further work on T cells expressing NK-cell markers. From that report: Sorted CD3+CD56+NKG2C+, CD3+CD56+NKG2C- and CD3+CD56-NKG2C+ T-cell subsets were beta-chain profiled.

V is TRBV6-5 and J is TRBJ1-2; D possibly corresponds to TRBD1 (6 bases). This receptor was identified in a woman aged 18-35 years in good health. Material for sequencing was PBMCs. The CDR3 is CASSYSNSGANYGYTF. For the CDR3, the DNA is TGTGCCAGCAGTTACTCGAATTCGGGGGCCAACTATGGCTACACCTTC.